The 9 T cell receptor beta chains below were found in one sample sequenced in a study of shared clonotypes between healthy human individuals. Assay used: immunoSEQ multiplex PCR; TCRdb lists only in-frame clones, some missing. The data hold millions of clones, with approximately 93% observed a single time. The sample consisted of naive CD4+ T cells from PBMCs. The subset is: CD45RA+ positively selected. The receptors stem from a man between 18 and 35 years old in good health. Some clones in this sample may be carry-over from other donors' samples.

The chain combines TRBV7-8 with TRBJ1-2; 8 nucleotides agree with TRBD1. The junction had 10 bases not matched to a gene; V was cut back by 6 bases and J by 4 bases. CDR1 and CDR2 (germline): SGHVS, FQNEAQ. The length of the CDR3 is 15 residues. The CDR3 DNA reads TGTGCCAGCAGACCCGGACAGGGCTGGGTCTATGGCTACACCTTC. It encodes CASRPGQGWVYGYTF.

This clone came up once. The CDR3 spells CASSFSWGETQYF. The CDR3 nucleotides are TGTGCCAGCAGCTTTTCTTGGGGAGAGACCCAGTACTTC. The rearrangement joins TRBV7-3 to TRBJ2-5, with unresolved D. Germline values: CDR1 SGHTA, CDR2 FQGTGA. This CDR3 has 13 residues. V gave up 3 bases and J gave up 4 bases, with 9 bases separating them.

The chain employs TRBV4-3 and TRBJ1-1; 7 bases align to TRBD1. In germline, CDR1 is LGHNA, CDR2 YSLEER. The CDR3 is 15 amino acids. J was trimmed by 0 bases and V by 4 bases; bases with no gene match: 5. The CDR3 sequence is CASSRTDRVNTEAFF. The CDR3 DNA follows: TGCGCCAGCAGCCGGACCGACAGGGTGAACACTGAAGCTTTCTTT.

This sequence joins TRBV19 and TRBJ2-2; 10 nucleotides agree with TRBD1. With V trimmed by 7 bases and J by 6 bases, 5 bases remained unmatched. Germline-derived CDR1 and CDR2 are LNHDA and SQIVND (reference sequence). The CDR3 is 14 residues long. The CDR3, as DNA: TGTGCCAGTACCGAGGACAGGGGGTCCGGGGAGCTGTTTTTT. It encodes CASTEDRGSGELFF.

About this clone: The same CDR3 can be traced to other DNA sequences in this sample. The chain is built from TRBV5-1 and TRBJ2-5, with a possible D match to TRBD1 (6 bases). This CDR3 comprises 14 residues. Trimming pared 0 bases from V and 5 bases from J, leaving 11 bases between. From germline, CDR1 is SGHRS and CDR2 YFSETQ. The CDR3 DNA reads TGCGCCAGCAGCTTGGCAGGGGTGACGGAGACCCAGTACTTC. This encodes CASSLAGVTETQYF.

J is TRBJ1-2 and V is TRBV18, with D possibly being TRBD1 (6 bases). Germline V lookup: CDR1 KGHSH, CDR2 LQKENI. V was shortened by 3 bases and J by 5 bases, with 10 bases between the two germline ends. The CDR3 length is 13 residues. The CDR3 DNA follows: TGTGCCAGCTCACCCGAGGACAGTTATGGCTACACCTTC. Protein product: CASSPEDSYGYTF.

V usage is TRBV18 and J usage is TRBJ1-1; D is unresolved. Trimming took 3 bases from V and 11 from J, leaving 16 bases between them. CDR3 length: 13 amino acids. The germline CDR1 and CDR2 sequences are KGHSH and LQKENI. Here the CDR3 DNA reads TGTGCCAGCTCACCCCCCGGGAGGACTTTGGCTTTCTTT. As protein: CASSPPGRTLAFF.

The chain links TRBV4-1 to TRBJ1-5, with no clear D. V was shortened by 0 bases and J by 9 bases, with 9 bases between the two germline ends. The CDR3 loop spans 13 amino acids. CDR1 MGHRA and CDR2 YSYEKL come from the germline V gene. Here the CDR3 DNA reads TGCGCCAGCAGCCAAGATCCCCTCGGGCCCCAGCATTTT. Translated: CASSQDPLGPQHF.

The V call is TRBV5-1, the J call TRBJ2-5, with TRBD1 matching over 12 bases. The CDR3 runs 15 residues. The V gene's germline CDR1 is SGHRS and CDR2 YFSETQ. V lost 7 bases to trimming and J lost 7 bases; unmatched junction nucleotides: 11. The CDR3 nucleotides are TGCGCCAGCCACGAGGGGACAGGGGGCTTGGGGACCCAGTACTTC. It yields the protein CASHEGTGGLGTQYF.